This TCR beta chain is drawn from a study of blood T cell repertoires in COVID-19. Study-level information: Samples of COVID-19 (acute and convalescent) were obtained from the United States, Italy and Spain. PBMCs, B-cell-depleted T cells, or T cells were the source of the cDNA or gDNA that made up the material.

The CDR3 contains 15 residues. Trimming left V 0 bases short and J 2 bases short, with 9 bases between. Germline CDR1 MGHRA, CDR2 YSYEKL. Per the original methods: Reference gene primer amplification gave nucleated cell count estimates. Here immunoSEQ multiplex PCR was the method, and the copy in TCRdb shows in-frame clones only, minus some. V, J and clone size reflect that table, while D and trimming were determined from the DNA. The data show 250,000 or so clones, with around 90% seen just once and 0.85% to 0.95% held by the top ten. This clone was found once. Sequencing was performed on peripheral blood. This receptor was obtained from a woman between 35 and 50 years old who had recovered from COVID-19. The chain uses TRBV4-1 and TRBJ2-3; D is uncertain. The CDR3 spells CASSQDPALTDTQYF. As DNA, the CDR3 is TGCGCCAGCAGCCAAGACCCAGCGCTCACAGATACGCAGTATTTT.